These 2 T cell receptor beta chains share one sample of origin, sequenced in a study of tumor and adjacent non-tumor tissue in lung cancer. The library came from three nested PCR rounds adapted from ARM-PCR protocols. From the multiplex PCR reads, TCRdb called clonotypes with MiXCR, one entry per CDR3 protein. Of fewer than 120,000 distinct CDR3 sequences listed, under 90% are singletons. The template was RNA from unsorted bulk tissue. The sample was lung tumor tissue. These receptor sequences come from a man aged 70 or older with non-small cell lung cancer.

As for this clonotype: One end of the junction fails to match germline, which may point to a read error. The gene calls are TRBV12-3 or TRBV12-4 and TRBJ2-2; 8 positions match TRBD2. The length of the CDR3 is 14 residues. The CDR3 DNA follows: TGTGCCAGCAGGGTAGCGGGGAGCACCTGGGAGCTGTCTTTT. It translates to CASRVAGSTWELSF.

A remark on this clonotype: The junction does not match germline at one end; this may be a read error. The chain's CDR3 is CASSYQGQGPQETQYF. As DNA, the CDR3 is TGTGCTAGCAGTTACCAGGGACAGGGCCCCCAAGAGACCCAGTACTTC. The chain combines TRBV6-2 or TRBV6-3 with TRBJ2-5; 9 nucleotides match TRBD1. Per the germline V gene, CDR1 is MNHEY and CDR2 is SVGEGT. The CDR3 is made up of 16 amino acids.